These 27 T cell receptor beta chains share one sample of origin, sequenced in a study of T cell repertoires in cytomegalovirus infection. The antigens for these receptors are not known. MiXCR, applied by TCRdb to the reads, yields one record per CDR3 protein. The sample has 680,000 or so distinct CDR3 sequences; approximately 33% are singletons. The source material was cultured PBMCs, sampled from culture after CMV antigen stimulation. These receptors came from a human donor in good health (CMV status not recorded). Some clones in this sample may be carry-over from other donors' samples.

V gene TRBV6-8 combines with J gene TRBJ2-3, with 13 bases matching TRBD2. Germline loops: CDR1 MNHGY, CDR2 SAAAGT. The CDR3 sequence is 17 residues long. Unmatched junction bases numbered 11, after V lost 5 bases and J lost 6 bases. The CDR3: CASSDLYGTSGVDTQYF. CDR3 nucleotides: TGTGCCAGCAGTGACCTTTACGGGACTAGCGGGGTTGATACGCAGTATTTT.

The genes are TRBV20-1 and TRBJ2-3; 10 bases match TRBD2. The junction had 4 bases not matched to a gene; V was cut back by 6 bases and J by 1 base. The CDR3 is 14 amino acids. Germline values: CDR1 DFQATT, CDR2 SNEGSKA (reference sequence). The CDR3 coding sequence is TGCAGTGCCCAGCGGGAGGGCCGCACAGATACGCAGTATTTT. This sequence encodes CSAQREGRTDTQYF.

The CDR3 protein is CASSASGRYYNEQFF. CDR3 DNA: TGCGCCAGCAGCGCAAGCGGGAGGTATTACAATGAGCAGTTCTTC. The gene calls are TRBV5-1 and TRBJ2-1; 9 nucleotides match TRBD2. CDR3 length equals 15 residues. Germline V gene data show CDR1 as SGHRS and CDR2 as YFSETQ. The V and J ends lost 4 bases and 4 bases, in that order; junction bases with no gene match: 6.

The chain joins TRBV7-9 to TRBJ2-2; TRBD1 agrees at 7 bases. The CDR3 is 17 amino acids. V dropped 5 bases and J dropped 2; count of bases not matched to a gene: 11. Germline CDR1 SEHNR, CDR2 FQNEAQ (reference sequence). CDR3 sequence: CASSPRPGQKNTGELFF. In DNA, the CDR3 is TGTGCCAGCAGCCCCAGACCGGGACAGAAAAACACCGGGGAGCTGTTTTTT. The whole variable domain, remainder taken from reference TRBV7-9 and TRBJ2-2, is DTGVSQNPRHKITKRGQNVTFRCDPISEHNRLYWYRQTLGQGPEFLTYFQNEAQLEKSRLLSDRFSAERPKGSFSTLEIQRTEQGDSAMYLCASSPRPGQKNTGELFFGEGSRLTVL.

The chain has TRBV6-2 or TRBV6-3 and TRBJ2-1, with TRBD2 as a possible D gene (6 bases). The germline V gene has CDR1 MNHEY and CDR2 SVGEGT. Trimming stripped 2 bases from V and 4 bases from J, with 12 bases between. This CDR3 contains 15 residues. As DNA, the CDR3 is TGTGCCAGCAGTTACCAACTAGCAGCTTACAATGAGCAGTTCTTC. The encoded protein is CASSYQLAAYNEQFF.

This clonotype has just a few counts. This chain connects TRBV18 to TRBJ1-3; tentatively, D is TRBD1 (5 bases). CDR3 length equals 16 residues. The V and J ends lost 3 bases and 0 bases respectively, with 12 bases between them. Per the germline V gene, CDR1 is KGHSH and CDR2 is LQKENI. CDR3 in amino acids: CASSPRQYFSGNTIYF. The CDR3, as DNA: TGTGCCAGCTCACCCCGACAGTACTTCTCTGGAAACACCATATATTTT.

The chain has TRBV20-1 and TRBJ2-5, with D tentatively TRBD2 (5 bases). V was cut by 4 bases and J by 3 bases, with 18 bases left in between. CDR1 is DFQATT and CDR2 is SNEGSKA in the germline V gene (reference sequence). This CDR3 is 15 amino acids long. The CDR3 bases are TGCAGTGCTATAGCACAAGGGAGAGTCGAAGAGACCCAGTACTTC. Amino acid sequence: CSAIAQGRVEETQYF.

The CDR3 DNA is TGTGCCAGCAGTCGCTCGGCGGGGGTGAACAATGAGCAGTTCTTC. This sequence encodes CASSRSAGVNNEQFF. The chain uses TRBV12-3 or TRBV12-4 and TRBJ2-1; 7 bases are shared with TRBD2. This CDR3 has 15 residues. V was pared by 5 bases and J by 5 bases, with 9 bases of the junction left unmatched.

The chain is built from TRBV5-6 and TRBJ1-6, with TRBD1 identical over 9 bases. V shed 4 bases, J shed 6 bases, and the junction held 5 bases outside the gene matches. CDR3 length: 15 amino acids. CDR1 and CDR2 from the germline V gene are SGHDT and YYEEEE. In DNA form, the CDR3 reads TGTGCCAGCAGCGACCCGGGACAGGGTAATTCACCCCTCCACTTT. It yields the protein CASSDPGQGNSPLHF.

Comments on this clonotype: A clone one base away is much larger, so this may be a read error. The J gene is TRBJ2-7, the V gene TRBV7-2, with TRBD2 matching over 9 bases. CDR3 length equals 15 residues. Germline V gene lookup returns CDR1 SGHTA and CDR2 FQGNSA. The chain's CDR3 is CARSSSSGRGYEQYF. CDR3 nucleotides: TGTGCCCGCAGCAGCAGTAGCGGGAGAGGGTACGAGCAGTACTTC.

This clonotype was recorded a few times. This sequence joins TRBV20-1 and TRBJ2-7; 10 bases are a match to TRBD1. Germline V lookup: CDR1 DFQATT, CDR2 SNEGSKA (reference sequence). The J segment lost 3 bases and the V segment lost 6 bases, leaving 11 bases of the junction unmatched. CDR3 length: 15 amino acids. In DNA, the CDR3 is TGCAGTGCCCTAGGTAGCGGGACAGGGGACTACGAGCAGTACTTC. As protein: CSALGSGTGDYEQYF.

This chain uses TRBV7-2 with TRBJ2-7, with D tentatively TRBD2 (6 bases). Germline V gene lookup returns CDR1 SGHTA and CDR2 FQGNSA. Trimming took off 4 bases at V and 6 bases at J, with 19 bases between the two ends. The CDR3 runs to 15 residues. CDR3 bases: TGTGCCAGCAGCTCCGGTTGGGGGGATATGTTCGAGCAGTACTTC. Its translation is CASSSGWGDMFEQYF.

This clonotype was seen a handful of times. The V gene is TRBV12-3 or TRBV12-4, the J gene TRBJ2-1; D may be TRBD2 (7 bases). CDR3 size: 15 residues. With 5 bases removed from V and 6 bases from J, the gap between germline ends came to 17 bases. The CDR3 DNA reads as TGTGCCAGCAGTCCCTCTGGGAGGGGGGGCAATGAGCAGTTCTTC. Amino acid sequence: CASSPSGRGGNEQFF.

V and J are TRBV6-6 and TRBJ1-1; D remains ambiguous. The CDR3 totals 15 residues. CDR1 and CDR2 from the germline V gene are MNHNY and SVGAGI (reference sequence). The germline V and J ends were trimmed by 0 bases and 4 bases, with 12 bases remaining between them. CDR3 sequence (DNA): TGTGCCAGCAGTTACTCCGGACGGCGGGGCACTGAAGCTTTCTTT. This encodes CASSYSGRRGTEAFF.

J is TRBJ2-3 and V is TRBV4-1; maybe TRBD1 (5 bases). CDR3 length: 15 amino acids. The germline V gene has CDR1 MGHRA and CDR2 YSYEKL. Trimming took off 5 bases at V and 0 bases at J, with 12 bases between the two ends. The CDR3 loop reads CASSLRQPSTDTQYF. The CDR3 bases are TGCGCCAGCAGCTTAAGACAGCCTAGCACAGATACGCAGTATTTT.

The rearrangement joins TRBV12-3 or TRBV12-4 to TRBJ2-1, with 7 bases matching TRBD2. This CDR3 spans 16 amino acids. Trimming took 5 bases from V and 7 from J; bases not matched to a gene: 14. CDR3 amino acids: CASSRMAGLGVNEQFF. In DNA, the CDR3 is TGTGCCAGCAGTAGGATGGCTGGACTAGGAGTAAATGAGCAGTTCTTC.

The table lists this clonotype with a few counts. The genes are TRBV2 and TRBJ1-5; D call uncertain. CDR1 is SNHLY, CDR2 FYNNEI, per germline. This CDR3 comprises 13 residues. The V and J ends lost 9 bases and 5 bases respectively, with 14 bases between them. The CDR3: CASSEREDQPQHF. In DNA, the CDR3 is TGTGCCAGTTCGGAGAGGGAAGATCAGCCCCAGCATTTT.

CDR3 bases: TGTGCCAGCAGCCCAGAACAGGGAGGTAATTCACCCCTCCACTTT. Protein: CASSPEQGGNSPLHF. V is TRBV6-2 or TRBV6-3 and J is TRBJ1-6; the D gene is possibly TRBD1 (6 bases). The germline gives CDR1 MNHEY, CDR2 SVGEGT. This CDR3 has 15 amino acids. Trimming shortened V by 6 bases and J by 6 bases, and 15 bases separated the two germline ends.

Comments on this clonotype: A much more abundant neighbour one base away suggests this may be a read error. J is TRBJ2-1 and V is TRBV7-2; D might be TRBD1 or TRBD2, each matching 5 bases. This CDR3 is 15 amino acids long. Trimming removed 5 bases from V and 7 bases from J, with 18 bases in between. Germline CDR1 SGHTA, CDR2 FQGNSA. The CDR3 nucleotides are TGTGCCAGCAGCCCAGACAAGGGGACCATGAATGAGCAGTTCTTC. As protein: CASSPDKGTMNEQFF.

The sample holds a few counts of this clonotype. This chain links TRBV7-9 with TRBJ1-5; tentatively, D is TRBD1 (5 bases). The CDR3 extends over 14 amino acids. The V end lost 5 bases, the J end lost 9 bases, and 17 bases lay between the germline ends. Germline V gene data show CDR1 as SEHNR and CDR2 as FQNEAQ (reference sequence). Here the CDR3 reads CASSPGPDGRPQHF. The CDR3 region has the DNA TGTGCCAGCAGCCCAGGGCCCGATGGACGGCCCCAGCATTTT.

This clonotype was seen a handful of times. The gene calls are TRBV29-1 and TRBJ2-1; D could derive from TRBD1 or TRBD2 (5 bases each). The CDR3 sequence is 14 residues long. Germline V gene data show CDR1 as SQVTM and CDR2 as ANQGSEA. Trimming removed 7 bases at V and 4 bases at J, with 17 bases between. The CDR3 DNA reads as TGCAGCGCCGACCCCCGGGACGGATACAATGAGCAGTTCTTC. Its translation is CSADPRDGYNEQFF.

The table lists this clonotype with a few counts. Compared with germline, one end of the junction differs, possibly owing to a read error. This rearrangement joins TRBV10-3 to TRBJ2-1; 10 nucleotides match TRBD2. The CDR3 has 15 residues. Germline CDR1 is ENHRY and CDR2 is SYGVKD. The CDR3 loop reads CATSPLAGGQNEQFF. CDR3 nucleotides: TGTGCCACCAGTCCCTTAGCGGGGGGCCAGAATGAGCAGTTCTTC.

This rearrangement joins TRBV25-1 to TRBJ2-3, with 8 positions matching TRBD1. Germline CDR1 MGHDK, CDR2 SYGVNS. The CDR3 has 14 residues. The V gene end was trimmed by 4 bases and the J gene end by 5 bases; junction bases not matched to a gene: 5. CDR3: CASSVTGGRDTQYF. As DNA, the CDR3 is TGTGCCAGCAGTGTAACAGGGGGTCGAGATACGCAGTATTTT.

The table lists this clonotype with many counts. V usage is TRBV7-2 and J usage is TRBJ2-1; TRBD2 matches 13 bases. V was clipped by 0 bases and J by 15 bases; unmatched bases: 8. From germline, CDR1 is SGHTA and CDR2 FQGNSA. The CDR3 is 15 residues long. CDR3 nucleotides: TGTGCCAGCAGCTTAGCCTTAGGACTAGCGGGAGTGGGGTTCTTC. This gives the protein CASSLALGLAGVGFF.

The chain joins TRBV4-3 to TRBJ1-2, with D perhaps TRBD1 (5 bases). This CDR3 region has 15 residues. Germline CDR1 is LGHNA and CDR2 is YSLEER. Trimming pared 1 base from V and 0 bases from J, leaving 9 bases between. The CDR3 sequence: CASSQGTGSNYGYTF. The CDR3 DNA reads TGCGCCAGCAGCCAAGGAACAGGTTCTAACTATGGCTACACCTTC.

This clonotype was observed a few times. V usage is TRBV6-1 and J usage is TRBJ1-1; D ambiguous. Germline CDR1 reads MNHNS; CDR2 reads SASEGT. This CDR3 spans 12 amino acids. Trimming stripped 3 bases from V and 6 bases from J, with 8 bases between. CDR3 sequence reads: CASSDRGAEAFF. Written as DNA, the CDR3 is TGTGCCAGCAGTGACAGAGGCGCTGAAGCTTTCTTT.

The chain employs TRBV5-6 and TRBJ2-7, with D possibly TRBD2 on 6 matching bases. V shed 6 bases and J shed 6 bases, with 16 bases lying between them. Germline values: CDR1 SGHDT, CDR2 YYEEEE. The CDR3 is 13 residues long. The CDR3 reads CASIEAGNLEQYF. CDR3 DNA sequence: TGTGCCAGCATAGAGGCGGGAAATCTCGAGCAGTACTTC.